Listed below are T cell receptor beta chains from one sample, sequenced in a study of T cells expressing NK-cell markers. One entry per CDR3 protein, without DNA, is what TCRdb gives after re-calling the 5' RACE reads. The specimen's table records about 190,000 distinct CDR3 sequences. The specimen sequenced was blood T cells: a sorted CD56 or NKG2C T cell subset, CD4+ or CD8+ T cells, or bulk PBMC T cells (not recorded which). All receptors come from a man aged 18-70 years in good health. CDR3s include the opening cysteine and the closing phenylalanine or tryptophan.

J	V	CDR3
TRBJ1-2	TRBV9	CASSVGGSWAYGYTF
TRBJ1-2	TRBV7-9	CASSLEQNYGYTF
TRBJ1-4	TRBV3-1	CASAPFEGGNEKLFF
TRBJ2-7	TRBV5-1	CASSSGTGGLRYEQYF
TRBJ1-6	TRBV2	CASKGQSSYNSPLHF
TRBJ2-7	TRBV7-9	CASSLDAGDHEQYF
TRBJ2-2	TRBV13	CASSGQANTGELFF
TRBJ2-7	TRBV7-9	CASSPRLTGDYEQYF
TRBJ2-1	TRBV4-1	CASSQKLAGEYNEQFF
TRBJ2-7	TRBV10-2	CASRGQGFYEQYF
TRBJ2-1	TRBV12-3/TRBV12-4	CASSGTYNEQFF
TRBJ2-3	TRBV24-1	CATSDLRKRQYF
TRBJ2-2	TRBV6-1	CASTHLRGTGELFF
TRBJ1-2	TRBV7-9	CASSLATYRDGYTF